Below, 18 T cell receptor beta chains from the same sample are listed, as sequenced in a study of cytomegalovirus exposure and HLA in healthy donors. This PCR relied on a set of 60 Vbeta primers and 13 Jbeta primers. Assay: immunoSEQ multiplex PCR; the TCRdb copy retains only in-frame clones and omits some. Counted here are roughly 120,000 clones, around 80% occurring once; the ten biggest clones make up 5.3%. The source material was PBMCs. The origin of the receptors is a man aged 25 to 40 in good health and CMV-seronegative.

This chain uses TRBV28 with TRBJ1-2, with 7 bases aligning to TRBD1. Per the germline V gene, CDR1 is MDHEN and CDR2 is SYDVKM. J gave up 3 bases and V 4 bases, and 11 bases lay outside the gene matches. The CDR3 runs to 16 residues. This CDR3 reads CASSSHSTGSHYGYTF. The CDR3 nucleotides read TGTGCCAGCAGTTCCCACTCGACAGGGTCTCACTATGGCTACACCTTC.

The count of this clone is one. The chain combines TRBV20-1 with TRBJ1-2; 7 bases align to TRBD1. CDR3 length equals 11 residues. Per the germline V gene, CDR1 is DFQATT and CDR2 is SNEGSKA (reference sequence). DNA for the CDR3: TGCAGGGCGAGTCTGGGACAGACCTACACCTTC. Translation gives CRASLGQTYTF.

The chain couples TRBV5-6 to TRBJ1-2; D is perhaps TRBD1 (5 bases). CDR1 is SGHDT and CDR2 is YYEEEE in the germline V gene. The CDR3 is made up of 16 amino acids. Trimming removed 5 bases from V and 3 bases from J, with 20 bases in between. The CDR3 loop reads CASSLYIGGADYGYTF. The CDR3 nucleotides are TGTGCCAGCAGTTTATATATCGGAGGGGCAGACTATGGCTACACCTTC.

The genes are TRBV6-6 and TRBJ1-2; D remains unclear. Germline V gene data show CDR1 as MNHNY and CDR2 as SVGAGI (reference sequence). Trimming stripped 7 bases from V and 4 bases from J, with 19 bases between. CDR3 length equals 15 residues. Here the CDR3 reads CASNIDSPVLYGYTF. CDR3 bases: TGTGCCAGCAACATTGACTCCCCGGTGCTCTATGGCTACACCTTC.

The table lists this clone with a few counts. The chain combines TRBV19 with TRBJ1-5; D is perhaps TRBD1 (6 bases). V lost 7 bases and J 1 base, leaving 11 bases between the germline ends. Germline values: CDR1 LNHDA, CDR2 SQIVND (reference sequence). This CDR3 region has 14 residues. For the CDR3, the DNA is TGTGCCAGTACAGGGGTGGGAAGCAATCAGCCCCAGCATTTT. It encodes CASTGVGSNQPQHF. Full variable domain (outside the CDR3, taken from reference TRBV19 and TRBJ1-5): DGGITQSPKYLFRKEGQNVTLSCEQNLNHDAMYWYRQDPGQGLRLIYYSQIVNDFQKGDIAEGYSVSREKKESFPLTVTSAQKNPTAFYLCASTGVGSNQPQHFGDGTRLSIL.

J is TRBJ1-2 and V is TRBV29-1, with 7 bases matching TRBD1. Losses at the gene ends were 4 bases for V and 5 bases for J; bases not matched to a gene: 19. This CDR3 is 17 amino acids long. Germline assignment: CDR1 SQVTM and CDR2 ANQGSEA. For the CDR3, the DNA is TGCAGCGTTGGAGCACCTGGTTGGCCCGGGACAGATTATGGCTACACCTTC. Its translation is CSVGAPGWPGTDYGYTF.

This clone was counted only a few times. This sequence joins TRBV18 and TRBJ1-1; D might be TRBD1 (6 bases). This CDR3 is built from 13 residues. Germline assignment: CDR1 KGHSH and CDR2 LQKENI. V was shortened by 6 bases and J by 3 bases, with 11 bases between the two germline ends. The CDR3 sequence is CASSQHRDTEAFF. The CDR3 nucleotides read TGTGCCAGCTCGCAACACAGGGACACTGAAGCTTTCTTT.

This clone is a singleton in its sample. The chain carries TRBV7-9 and TRBJ1-1; D possibly corresponds to TRBD1 (6 bases). The CDR3 loop spans 14 amino acids. The germline gives CDR1 SEHNR, CDR2 FQNEAQ (reference sequence). V lost 5 bases and J lost 4, with 14 bases in between. The CDR3 DNA sequence: TGTGCCAGCAGCGAGGGGCGGGGGCTCACTGAAGCTTTCTTT. Encoded protein: CASSEGRGLTEAFF. Full variable domain (missing parts from reference TRBV7-9 and TRBJ1-1): DTGVSQNPRHKITKRGQNVTFRCDPISEHNRLYWYRQTLGQGPEFLTYFQNEAQLEKSRLLSDRFSAERPKGSFSTLEIQRTEQGDSAMYLCASSEGRGLTEAFFGQGTRLTVV.

This chain uses TRBV5-4 with TRBJ2-1; 10 nucleotides line up with TRBD2. The length of the CDR3 is 16 residues. V shed 4 bases, J shed 7 bases, and the junction held 11 bases outside the gene matches. The germline gives CDR1 SGHNT, CDR2 YYREEE (reference sequence). The DNA for the CDR3 is TGTGCCAGCAGCATACGGGTAGCGGGAGGTGGAAATGAGCAGTTCTTC. Protein sequence: CASSIRVAGGGNEQFF.

V usage is TRBV4-1 and J usage is TRBJ1-3; D is possibly TRBD1 (6 bases). There are 18 residues in the CDR3. V was clipped by 1 base and J by 0 bases, with 16 bases between them. Germline assignment: CDR1 MGHRA and CDR2 YSYEKL. The CDR3 DNA is TGCGCCAGCAGCCAAGTTCAAGGACAGAGCGGCTCTGGAAACACCATATATTTT. It yields the protein CASSQVQGQSGSGNTIYF.

The rearrangement joins TRBV2 to TRBJ2-5, with 14 bases matching TRBD2. The CDR3 consists of 15 residues. From germline, CDR1 is SNHLY and CDR2 FYNNEI. V was pared by 8 bases and J by 5 bases, with 7 bases of the junction left unmatched. CDR3 nucleotide sequence: TGTGCCAGCTTGGGACTAGCGGGAGTCGAGGAGACCCAGTACTTC. Its translation is CASLGLAGVEETQYF.

The genes are TRBV19 and TRBJ2-4, with D tentatively TRBD2 (5 bases). The germline V gene has CDR1 LNHDA and CDR2 SQIVND (reference sequence). Trimming took off 5 bases at V and 4 bases at J, with 15 bases between the two ends. The CDR3 is 15 residues long. The DNA of the CDR3 is TGTGCCAGTAGTCCCCAACGGGGTAGTAAAAACATTCAGTACTTC. Translating it yields CASSPQRGSKNIQYF.

The chain recombines TRBV4-1 with TRBJ1-5, with TRBD1 as a possible D gene (5 bases). CDR1 MGHRA and CDR2 YSYEKL come from the germline V gene. Trimming left V 0 bases short and J 4 bases short, with 10 bases between. The CDR3 consists of 15 residues. The DNA for the CDR3 is TGCGCCAGCAGCCAAGATCCAGGACAAAATCAGCCCCAGCATTTT. This sequence encodes CASSQDPGQNQPQHF.

The rearrangement uses TRBV9 and TRBJ2-1, with 13 bases that match TRBD2. This CDR3 has 14 amino acids. Germline lookup yields CDR1 SGDLS and CDR2 YYNGEE. V gave up 3 bases and J gave up 8 bases; unmatched junction bases: 2. CDR3 bases: TGTGCCAGCAGCGGGACTAGCGGGGGCTATGAGCAGTTCTTC. Protein: CASSGTSGGYEQFF.

This chain uses TRBV19 with TRBJ2-1, with 13 bases lining up with TRBD2. The CDR3 runs to 15 residues. Germline V gene sequence: CDR1 LNHDA, CDR2 SQIVND (reference sequence). The J segment lost 9 bases and the V segment lost 3 bases, leaving 5 bases of the junction unmatched. CDR3 bases: TGTGCCAGTAGTATTGGGACTAGCGGGACGGTTGAGCAGTTCTTC. Translated: CASSIGTSGTVEQFF.

The genes are TRBV5-1 and TRBJ1-4; TRBD1 matches at 10 bases. CDR3 length: 17 residues. Germline V gene data show CDR1 as SGHRS and CDR2 as YFSETQ. Losses at the gene ends were 3 bases for V and 7 bases for J; bases not matched to a gene: 12. The CDR3, as DNA: TGCGCCAGCAGCTGGAGGGCGACAGGGGGCGAGGGTGAAAAACTGTTTTTT. Translating it yields CASSWRATGGEGEKLFF.

The chain couples TRBV7-3 to TRBJ2-1, with 11 bases that match TRBD2. The CDR3 has 15 amino acids. The trim removed 3 bases at V and 5 bases at J, leaving 3 bases unmatched. Germline V gives CDR1 SGHTA, CDR2 FQGTGA. CDR3: CASSLGTSGNNEQFF. The CDR3, as DNA: TGTGCCAGCAGCTTGGGGACTAGCGGAAACAATGAGCAGTTCTTC.

The chain uses TRBV19 and TRBJ1-1; D possibly corresponds to TRBD1 (5 bases). The CDR3 runs to 15 residues. Trimming pared 2 bases from V and 1 base from J, leaving 11 bases between. Germline lookup yields CDR1 LNHDA and CDR2 SQIVND (reference sequence). For the CDR3, the DNA is TGTGCCAGTAGTATACAACGGACAAAGAACACTGAAGCTTTCTTT. It encodes CASSIQRTKNTEAFF.